This TCR beta chain comes out of a study of blood T cell repertoires in COVID-19. Sequencing used immunoSEQ multiplex PCR; TCRdb keeps in-frame clones, though not all of them. The sample includes about 110,000 clones, around 90% of them seen just once. The CDR3 totals 13 residues. The germline gives CDR1 ENHRY, CDR2 SYGVKD. V was clipped by 2 bases and J by 6 bases; unmatched bases: 2. The sample comprised peripheral blood. The rearrangement joins TRBV10-3 to TRBJ1-2, with 8 bases that match TRBD1. The clonotype comes from a human donor in a cohort sampled during active COVID-19. This chain's CDR3 is CAISENRGNGYTF. The CDR3 DNA reads as TGTGCCATCAGTGAGAACAGGGGGAATGGCTACACCTTC.